This is a list of T cell receptor beta chains from one sample in a study of identical twins. TCRdb used MiXCR to reprocess the 5' RACE reads, holding one entry per CDR3 protein. The sample has about 700,000 distinct CDR3 sequences, around 6% seen once; the top ten hold about 1.8%. The specimen sequenced was naive T cells sorted from blood. These TCRs come from a man younger than 35 in good health. The CDR3 runs from the conserved cysteine through the conserved F or W. Each record gives: V gene, J gene, D gene, clone size, CDR3 DNA, CDR3 protein. A D gene is named only where the DNA matches it firmly. For some rows the clone size is stated as once, few or many, or as a class when expanded; others skip it.

v_call: TRBV20-1
j_call: TRBJ1-5
d_call: -
clone_size: many
cdr3_nt: TGCAGTGCTAGAGATCCACTCCTCCGGGACCCCCGGTGGCCCCAGCATTTT
cdr3_aa: CSARDPLLRDPRWPQHF

v_call: TRBV11-1
j_call: TRBJ2-3
d_call: -
clone_size: many
cdr3_nt: TGTGCCAGCAGCTCGTCGCGGCAGTATTTT
cdr3_aa: CASSSSRQYF

v_call: TRBV7-8
j_call: TRBJ2-7
d_call: -
clone_size: many
cdr3_nt: TGTGCCAGCAGCGCGATGGGACACGAGCAGTACTTC
cdr3_aa: CASSAMGHEQYF

v_call: TRBV20-1
j_call: TRBJ1-2
d_call: -
clone_size: many
cdr3_nt: TGCAGTGCTCCCCAGGGGAACTATGGCTACACCTTC
cdr3_aa: CSAPQGNYGYTF

v_call: TRBV5-1
j_call: TRBJ2-5
d_call: -
clone_size: many
cdr3_nt: TGCGCCAGCAGCTTGGGATGGGGCGGTCGATACCAAGAGACCCAGTACTTC
cdr3_aa: CASSLGWGGRYQETQYF

v_call: TRBV6-1
j_call: TRBJ2-5
d_call: TRBD1
clone_size: few
cdr3_nt: TGTGCCAGCGCAGGACAGGGCCAAGAGACCCAGTACTTC
cdr3_aa: CASAGQGQETQYF

v_call: TRBV29-1
j_call: TRBJ2-4
d_call: -
clone_size: many
cdr3_nt: TGCAGCGTTAAACCACAGGTTCTAGCCAAAAACATTCAGTACTTC
cdr3_aa: CSVKPQVLAKNIQYF

v_call: TRBV10-3
j_call: TRBJ2-7
d_call: -
clone_size: many
cdr3_nt: TGTGCCATCAGTGAAAACTACGAGCAGTACTTC
cdr3_aa: CAISENYEQYF

v_call: TRBV5-1
j_call: TRBJ2-5
d_call: -
clone_size: -
cdr3_nt: TGCGCCAGCTCATGGGGGCAAGAGCCCCAGTACTTC
cdr3_aa: CASSWGQEPQYF

v_call: TRBV15
j_call: TRBJ2-1
d_call: -
clone_size: -
cdr3_nt: TGTGCCGGAGGAGGGCCGGGAAATGAGCAGTTCTTC
cdr3_aa: CAGGGPGNEQFF

v_call: TRBV6-5
j_call: TRBJ2-1
d_call: TRBD2
clone_size: -
cdr3_nt: TGTGCCAGCAGTTTAACTAGCGGGAGAAAAGGGAATGAGCAGTTCTTC
cdr3_aa: CASSLTSGRKGNEQFF

v_call: TRBV19
j_call: TRBJ1-1
d_call: -
clone_size: -
cdr3_nt: TGTGCCAGTATGCGGGTCCGAGGGAACACTGAAGCTTTCTTT
cdr3_aa: CASMRVRGNTEAFF

v_call: TRBV2
j_call: TRBJ2-1
d_call: -
clone_size: few
cdr3_nt: TGTGCCAGCAGCCCCGGACAGTTCGGAGACAATGAGCAGTTCTTC
cdr3_aa: CASSPGQFGDNEQFF

v_call: TRBV29-1
j_call: TRBJ2-7
d_call: TRBD2
clone_size: -
cdr3_nt: TGCAGCGTTGATGGCCAGGGGACTAGCGGGGGAGGCCAGGAGCAGTACTTC
cdr3_aa: CSVDGQGTSGGGQEQYF

v_call: TRBV5-1
j_call: TRBJ2-2
d_call: -
clone_size: many
cdr3_nt: TGCGCCAGCAGCCCCCGGACAGACACCGGGGAGCTGTTTTTT
cdr3_aa: CASSPRTDTGELFF

v_call: TRBV2
j_call: TRBJ2-1
d_call: TRBD2
clone_size: few
cdr3_nt: TGTGCCAGCGGGACTAGAACTATTAATGAGCAGTTCTTC
cdr3_aa: CASGTRTINEQFF

v_call: TRBV6-2/TRBV6-3
j_call: TRBJ2-2
d_call: TRBD1
clone_size: few
cdr3_nt: TGTGCCAGCGGACAGGGTCTTACCGGGGAGCTGTTTTTT
cdr3_aa: CASGQGLTGELFF

v_call: TRBV29-1
j_call: TRBJ2-7
d_call: -
clone_size: few
cdr3_nt: TGCAGCGTTGTTTTGGACTTAACCTACGAGCAGTACTTC
cdr3_aa: CSVVLDLTYEQYF

v_call: TRBV5-1
j_call: TRBJ2-3
d_call: TRBD1
clone_size: many
cdr3_nt: TGCGCCAGCAGCGGGGACAGGGGATCGGGGCCATTCTCGGGTACGCAGTATTTT
cdr3_aa: CASSGDRGSGPFSGTQYF

v_call: TRBV30
j_call: TRBJ1-6
d_call: -
clone_size: few
cdr3_nt: TGTGCCTGGCAGGCTTATAATTCACCCCTCCACTTT
cdr3_aa: CAWQAYNSPLHF

v_call: TRBV30
j_call: TRBJ2-3
d_call: -
clone_size: few
cdr3_nt: TGTGCCTGGTCTCCTTTGGTCGGAGATACGCAGTATTTT
cdr3_aa: CAWSPLVGDTQYF

v_call: TRBV6-5
j_call: TRBJ1-3
d_call: -
clone_size: few
cdr3_nt: TGTGCCAGCAGTTACTCGATAGGGGTCGGAAACACCATATATTTT
cdr3_aa: CASSYSIGVGNTIYF

v_call: TRBV9
j_call: TRBJ1-1
d_call: -
clone_size: many
cdr3_nt: TGTGCCAGCAGCGCGCGCGTGCAAGGTGTCACTGAAGCTTTCTTT
cdr3_aa: CASSARVQGVTEAFF

v_call: TRBV7-2
j_call: TRBJ2-2
d_call: -
clone_size: many
cdr3_nt: TGTGCCAGCAGCTTAGGTCACACGGACGGGGAGCTGTTTTTT
cdr3_aa: CASSLGHTDGELFF

v_call: TRBV7-2
j_call: TRBJ2-1
d_call: -
clone_size: few
cdr3_nt: TGTGCCAGCAGTCCCACTAGGTTTCCTTTCAATGAGCAGTTCTTC
cdr3_aa: CASSPTRFPFNEQFF

v_call: TRBV27
j_call: TRBJ2-1
d_call: -
clone_size: many
cdr3_nt: TGTGCCAGCAGTTCCTCTAGCCGGAATGAGCAGTTCTTC
cdr3_aa: CASSSSSRNEQFF

v_call: TRBV6-5
j_call: TRBJ2-1
d_call: TRBD2
clone_size: few
cdr3_nt: TGTGCCAGCAGTTATCAGGGACTAGCGGGAGAAAGCAATGAGCAGTTCTTC
cdr3_aa: CASSYQGLAGESNEQFF

v_call: TRBV12-3/TRBV12-4
j_call: TRBJ1-1
d_call: -
clone_size: many
cdr3_nt: TGTGCCAGCAGTTTGCGGGGAGCCGGGAACACTGAAGCTTTCTTT
cdr3_aa: CASSLRGAGNTEAFF

v_call: TRBV5-1
j_call: TRBJ2-3
d_call: -
clone_size: few
cdr3_nt: TGCGCCAGCAGCTTGGAAGCTCACAGCACAGATACGCAGTATTTT
cdr3_aa: CASSLEAHSTDTQYF

v_call: TRBV29-1
j_call: TRBJ1-2
d_call: TRBD1
clone_size: few
cdr3_nt: TGCGCGTGGACAGGGGGTGATGGAGGCTATGGCTACACCTTC
cdr3_aa: CAWTGGDGGYGYTF

v_call: TRBV11-2
j_call: TRBJ2-2
d_call: -
clone_size: -
cdr3_nt: TGTGCCAGCAGCGAGGGTTTCGAGGAGCTGTTTTTT
cdr3_aa: CASSEGFEELFF

v_call: TRBV27
j_call: TRBJ2-1
d_call: -
clone_size: many
cdr3_nt: TGTGCCAGCATGAGCCTGACCTACAATGAGCAGTTCTTC
cdr3_aa: CASMSLTYNEQFF

v_call: TRBV7-6
j_call: TRBJ2-1
d_call: TRBD2
clone_size: few
cdr3_nt: TGTGCCAGCAGCCTAGAGTCGGCGGGAGGGCCAACTGAGCAGTTCTTC
cdr3_aa: CASSLESAGGPTEQFF

v_call: TRBV12-3/TRBV12-4
j_call: TRBJ2-1
d_call: -
clone_size: many
cdr3_nt: TGTGCCAGCAGTTTTTGGGGATCGGATGGTGAGCAGTTCTTC
cdr3_aa: CASSFWGSDGEQFF

v_call: TRBV6-2/TRBV6-3
j_call: TRBJ2-1
d_call: -
clone_size: many
cdr3_nt: TGTGCCAGCAACCAAGGTTGGACTGAGCAGTTCTTC
cdr3_aa: CASNQGWTEQFF

v_call: TRBV7-2
j_call: TRBJ2-1
d_call: TRBD1
clone_size: many
cdr3_nt: TGTGCCAGCAGCTTAGGGGACAGGGGAACCTACAATGAGCAGTTCTTC
cdr3_aa: CASSLGDRGTYNEQFF

v_call: TRBV12-3/TRBV12-4
j_call: TRBJ1-2
d_call: TRBD1
clone_size: many
cdr3_nt: TGTGCCAGCAGTGCAGGGGGCTTAAATGGCTACACCTTC
cdr3_aa: CASSAGGLNGYTF

v_call: TRBV29-1
j_call: TRBJ2-2
d_call: TRBD2
clone_size: many
cdr3_nt: TGCAGCGTTGATATTCTAGCGGGAGGGGTAAACACCGGGGAGCTGTTTTTT
cdr3_aa: CSVDILAGGVNTGELFF

v_call: TRBV25-1
j_call: TRBJ1-2
d_call: -
clone_size: many
cdr3_nt: TGTGCCAGCAGTGAATCCATGACAGCTAACTATGGCTACACCTTC
cdr3_aa: CASSESMTANYGYTF

v_call: TRBV7-2
j_call: TRBJ2-2
d_call: -
clone_size: -
cdr3_nt: TGTGCCAGCAGCCGAACGGCAGGGATGGCCACCGGGGAGCTGTTTTTT
cdr3_aa: CASSRTAGMATGELFF

v_call: TRBV18
j_call: TRBJ2-3
d_call: -
clone_size: few
cdr3_nt: TGTGCCAGCTCACCACAGGGTTTCGATACGCAGTATTTT
cdr3_aa: CASSPQGFDTQYF

v_call: TRBV5-1
j_call: TRBJ2-3
d_call: -
clone_size: many
cdr3_nt: TGCGCCAGCAATTCACAGGGTTCGGGGACGCAGTATTTT
cdr3_aa: CASNSQGSGTQYF

v_call: TRBV3-1
j_call: TRBJ2-1
d_call: TRBD2
clone_size: few
cdr3_nt: TGTGCCAGCAGCCAAGAATTGGCAGCGGGAGGGGTCTACAATGAGCAGTTCTTC
cdr3_aa: CASSQELAAGGVYNEQFF

v_call: TRBV6-2/TRBV6-3
j_call: TRBJ1-5
d_call: -
clone_size: many
cdr3_nt: TGTGCCAGCAGCCCGGACACCTGGGGAGGTCAGCCCCAGCATTTT
cdr3_aa: CASSPDTWGGQPQHF

v_call: TRBV11-1
j_call: TRBJ1-5
d_call: -
clone_size: -
cdr3_nt: TGTGCCAGCAGCTTGCGACAAATGAGGAATAGCAATCAGCCCCAGCATTTT
cdr3_aa: CASSLRQMRNSNQPQHF

v_call: TRBV25-1
j_call: TRBJ2-5
d_call: TRBD2
clone_size: few
cdr3_nt: TGTGCCAGCAGTGAATGGGGGGGTGTGGAGACCCAGTACTTC
cdr3_aa: CASSEWGGVETQYF

v_call: TRBV6-1
j_call: TRBJ2-1
d_call: TRBD2
clone_size: many
cdr3_nt: TGTGCCAGCAGCCAAGGACTAGCCCCCTACAATGAGCAGTTCTTC
cdr3_aa: CASSQGLAPYNEQFF

v_call: TRBV18
j_call: TRBJ2-7
d_call: -
clone_size: -
cdr3_nt: TGTGCCAGCTCACAGTGGGGACCGTACTACGAGCAGTACTTC
cdr3_aa: CASSQWGPYYEQYF

v_call: TRBV7-9
j_call: TRBJ2-3
d_call: -
clone_size: many
cdr3_nt: TGTGCCAGCAGCTCGCCCAGGGTATCGAACACAGATACGCAGTATTTT
cdr3_aa: CASSSPRVSNTDTQYF

v_call: TRBV20-1
j_call: TRBJ2-6
d_call: -
clone_size: many
cdr3_nt: TGCAGTGCTAGAGTCTCAGGCTCTGGGGCCAACGTCCTGACTTTC
cdr3_aa: CSARVSGSGANVLTF

v_call: TRBV9
j_call: TRBJ1-1
d_call: -
clone_size: -
cdr3_nt: TGTGCCAGCAGCGTCCTGGACACTGAAGCTTTCTTT
cdr3_aa: CASSVLDTEAFF

v_call: TRBV28
j_call: TRBJ1-1
d_call: -
clone_size: few
cdr3_nt: TGTGCCGCAGGGGACCCAGCTATGAACACTGAAGCTTTCTTT
cdr3_aa: CAAGDPAMNTEAFF

v_call: TRBV20-1
j_call: TRBJ2-3
d_call: -
clone_size: many
cdr3_nt: TGCAGTGCTAGAGCGACTAGATTTGCAGATACGCAGTATTTT
cdr3_aa: CSARATRFADTQYF

v_call: TRBV29-1
j_call: TRBJ1-2
d_call: TRBD1
clone_size: few
cdr3_nt: TGCAGCGCAACAGGGGGGGGTGGCTACACCTTC
cdr3_aa: CSATGGGGYTF

v_call: TRBV29-1
j_call: TRBJ2-7
d_call: -
clone_size: many
cdr3_nt: TGCAGCGTTGGGATGGGGGGCTACGAGCAGTACTTC
cdr3_aa: CSVGMGGYEQYF

v_call: TRBV4-1
j_call: TRBJ2-2
d_call: -
clone_size: many
cdr3_nt: TGCGCCAGCAGCCAATTACAGGGAATTCGGTACACCGGGGAGCTGTTTTTT
cdr3_aa: CASSQLQGIRYTGELFF